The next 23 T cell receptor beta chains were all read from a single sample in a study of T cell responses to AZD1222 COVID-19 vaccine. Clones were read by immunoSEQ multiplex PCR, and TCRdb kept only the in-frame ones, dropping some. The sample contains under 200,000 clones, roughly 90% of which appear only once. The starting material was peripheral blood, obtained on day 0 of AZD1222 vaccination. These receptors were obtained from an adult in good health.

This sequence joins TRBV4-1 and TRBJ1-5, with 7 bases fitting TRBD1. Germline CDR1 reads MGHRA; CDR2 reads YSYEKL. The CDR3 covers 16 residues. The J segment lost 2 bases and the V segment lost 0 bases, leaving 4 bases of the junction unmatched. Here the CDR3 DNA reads TGCGCCAGCAGCCAAGATGGGCAGGGGGGCAATCAGCCCCAGCATTTT. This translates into CASSQDGQGGNQPQHF.

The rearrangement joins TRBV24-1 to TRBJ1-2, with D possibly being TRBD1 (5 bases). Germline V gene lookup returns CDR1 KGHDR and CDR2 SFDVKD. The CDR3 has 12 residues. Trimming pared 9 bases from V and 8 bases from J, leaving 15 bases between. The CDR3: CATGDDRGGYTF. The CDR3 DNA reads TGTGCCACCGGGGATGATAGGGGAGGCTACACCTTC.

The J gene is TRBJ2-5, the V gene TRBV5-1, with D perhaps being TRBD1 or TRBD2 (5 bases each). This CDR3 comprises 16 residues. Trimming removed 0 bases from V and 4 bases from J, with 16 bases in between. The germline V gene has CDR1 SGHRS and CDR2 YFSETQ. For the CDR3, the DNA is TGCGCCAGCAGCTTGGCGATATCGGGGCTTCGAGAGACCCAGTACTTC. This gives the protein CASSLAISGLRETQYF.

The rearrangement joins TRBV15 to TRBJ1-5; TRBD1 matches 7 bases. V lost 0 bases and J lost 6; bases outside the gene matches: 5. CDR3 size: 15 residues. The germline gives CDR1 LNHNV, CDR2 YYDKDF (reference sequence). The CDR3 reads CATSRDIAGGQPQHF. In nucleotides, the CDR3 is TGTGCCACCAGCAGAGATATAGCAGGGGGTCAGCCCCAGCATTTT.

As DNA, the CDR3 is TGTGCCAGCAGCCTAGAGGGGACTAGCACAGATACGCAGTATTTT. It encodes CASSLEGTSTDTQYF. The rearrangement links TRBV7-2 to TRBJ2-3; maybe TRBD2 (6 bases). With 5 bases removed from V and 0 bases from J, the gap between germline ends came to 12 bases. CDR1 and CDR2 from the germline V gene are SGHTA and FQGNSA. This CDR3 is 15 amino acids long.

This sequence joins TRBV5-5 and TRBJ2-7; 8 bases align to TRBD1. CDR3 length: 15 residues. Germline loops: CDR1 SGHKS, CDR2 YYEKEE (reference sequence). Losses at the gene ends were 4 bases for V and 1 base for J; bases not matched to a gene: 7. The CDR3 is CASSLDRDRSYEQYF. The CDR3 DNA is TGTGCCAGCAGCCTCGACCGGGACAGGTCCTACGAGCAGTACTTC.

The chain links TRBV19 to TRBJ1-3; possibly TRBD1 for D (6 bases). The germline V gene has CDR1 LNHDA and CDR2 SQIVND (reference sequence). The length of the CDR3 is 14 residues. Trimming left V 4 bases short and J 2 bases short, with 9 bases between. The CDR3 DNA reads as TGTGCCAGTAGTACCGGACAGCCTGGAAACACCATATATTTT. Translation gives CASSTGQPGNTIYF.

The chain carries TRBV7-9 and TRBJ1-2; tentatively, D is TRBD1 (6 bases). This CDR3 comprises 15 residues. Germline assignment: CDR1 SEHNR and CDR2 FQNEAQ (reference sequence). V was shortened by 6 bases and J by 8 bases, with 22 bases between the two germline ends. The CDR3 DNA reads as TGTGCCAGCAGGGGTAGACTGGACAGCCCTCGGGGCTACACCTTC. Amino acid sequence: CASRGRLDSPRGYTF. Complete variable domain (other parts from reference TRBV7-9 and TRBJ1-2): DTGVSQNPRHKITKRGQNVTFRCDPISEHNRLYWYRQTLGQGPEFLTYFQNEAQLEKSRLLSDRFSAERPKGSFSTLEIQRTEQGDSAMYLCASRGRLDSPRGYTFGSGTRLTVV.

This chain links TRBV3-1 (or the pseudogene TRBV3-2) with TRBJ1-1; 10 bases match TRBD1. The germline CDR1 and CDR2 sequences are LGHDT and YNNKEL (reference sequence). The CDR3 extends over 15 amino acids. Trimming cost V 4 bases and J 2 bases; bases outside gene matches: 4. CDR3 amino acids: CASSPRDRGNTEAFF. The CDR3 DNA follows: TGTGCCAGCAGCCCTCGGGACAGGGGAAACACTGAAGCTTTCTTT.

CDR3 bases: TGTGCCAGCAGCTTAGAACCCAGACTAGTAACTGGGGCCAACGTCCTGACTTTC. This encodes CASSLEPRLVTGANVLTF. The gene calls are TRBV11-3 and TRBJ2-6, with D possibly being TRBD2 (6 bases). The length of the CDR3 is 18 residues. Germline loops: CDR1 SGHNT, CDR2 YENEEA. Trimming took off 0 bases at V and 2 bases at J, with 14 bases between the two ends.

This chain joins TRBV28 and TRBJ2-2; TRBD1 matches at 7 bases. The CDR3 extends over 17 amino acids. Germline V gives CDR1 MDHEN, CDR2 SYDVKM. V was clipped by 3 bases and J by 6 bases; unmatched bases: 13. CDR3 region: CASSLDRWGRASGELFF. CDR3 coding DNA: TGTGCCAGCAGTTTGGACAGGTGGGGGCGGGCCTCCGGGGAGCTGTTTTTT.

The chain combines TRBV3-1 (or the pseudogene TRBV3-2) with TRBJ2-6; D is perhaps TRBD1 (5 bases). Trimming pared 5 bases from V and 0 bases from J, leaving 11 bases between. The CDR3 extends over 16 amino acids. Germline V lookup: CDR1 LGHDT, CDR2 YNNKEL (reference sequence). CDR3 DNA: TGTGCCAGCAGCTCAAGACAGCACTCTGGGGCCAACGTCCTGACTTTC. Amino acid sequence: CASSSRQHSGANVLTF.

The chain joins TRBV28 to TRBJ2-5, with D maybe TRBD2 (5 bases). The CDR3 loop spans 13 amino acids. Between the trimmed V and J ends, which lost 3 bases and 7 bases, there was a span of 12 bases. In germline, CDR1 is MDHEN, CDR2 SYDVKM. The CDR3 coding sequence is TGTGCCAGCAGTTTCACTAGGCCGGGGACCCAGTACTTC. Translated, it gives CASSFTRPGTQYF.

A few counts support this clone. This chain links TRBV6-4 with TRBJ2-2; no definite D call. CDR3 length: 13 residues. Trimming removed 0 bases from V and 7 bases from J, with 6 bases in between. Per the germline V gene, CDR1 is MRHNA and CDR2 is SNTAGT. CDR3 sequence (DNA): TGTGCCAGCAGTGACTCGACTCACGGGGAGCTGTTTTTT. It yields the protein CASSDSTHGELFF.

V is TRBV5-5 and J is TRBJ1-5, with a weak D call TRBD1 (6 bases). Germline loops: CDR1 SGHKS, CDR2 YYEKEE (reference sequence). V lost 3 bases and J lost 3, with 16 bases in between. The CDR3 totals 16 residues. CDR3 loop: CASSSADRFFNQPQHF. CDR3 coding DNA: TGTGCCAGCAGCTCCGCTGACAGGTTCTTCAATCAGCCCCAGCATTTT.

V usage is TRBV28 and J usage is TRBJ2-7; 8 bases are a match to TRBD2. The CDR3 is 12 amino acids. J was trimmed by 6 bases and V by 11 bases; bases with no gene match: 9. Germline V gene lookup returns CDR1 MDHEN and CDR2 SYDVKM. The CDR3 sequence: CAEGTSFTEQYF. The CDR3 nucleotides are TGTGCCGAAGGGACTAGTTTCACCGAGCAGTACTTC.

CDR3 loop: CASRFWTGAPNYGYTF. CDR3 coding DNA: TGTGCCAGCAGATTTTGGACAGGCGCGCCTAACTATGGCTACACCTTC. The chain employs TRBV2 and TRBJ1-2; 7 bases align to TRBD1. V shed 6 bases and J 0 bases; nucleotides not matched to a gene: 10. Germline assignment: CDR1 SNHLY and CDR2 FYNNEI. CDR3 size: 16 residues.

In nucleotides, the CDR3 is TGTGCCAGCAGTTACTCCCCGACCACAGGGGTACATGGCTACACCTTC. Protein: CASSYSPTTGVHGYTF. The chain combines TRBV6-5 with TRBJ1-2, with 7 bases fitting TRBD1. The V segment lost 0 bases and the J segment 6 bases; nucleotides outside the gene matches: 10. The germline V gene has CDR1 MNHEY and CDR2 SVGAGI. The CDR3 totals 16 residues.

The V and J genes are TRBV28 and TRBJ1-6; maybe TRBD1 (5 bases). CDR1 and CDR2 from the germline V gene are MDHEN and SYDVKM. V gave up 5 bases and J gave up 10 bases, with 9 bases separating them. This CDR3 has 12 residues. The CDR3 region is CASSQGVSPLHF. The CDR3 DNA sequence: TGTGCCAGCAGTCAAGGGGTCTCACCCCTCCACTTT.

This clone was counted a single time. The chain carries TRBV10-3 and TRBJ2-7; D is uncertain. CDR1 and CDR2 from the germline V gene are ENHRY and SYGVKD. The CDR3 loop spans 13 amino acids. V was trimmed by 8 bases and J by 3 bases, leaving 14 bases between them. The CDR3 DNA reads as TGTGCCATCGCGGAAAGGCTATACTACGAGCAGTACTTC. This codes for CAIAERLYYEQYF.

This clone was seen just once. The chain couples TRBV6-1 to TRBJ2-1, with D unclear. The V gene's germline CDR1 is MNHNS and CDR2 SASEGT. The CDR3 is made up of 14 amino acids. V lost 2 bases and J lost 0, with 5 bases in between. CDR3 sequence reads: CASSESYSYNEQFF. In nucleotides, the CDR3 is TGTGCCAGCAGTGAAAGCTACTCCTACAATGAGCAGTTCTTC.

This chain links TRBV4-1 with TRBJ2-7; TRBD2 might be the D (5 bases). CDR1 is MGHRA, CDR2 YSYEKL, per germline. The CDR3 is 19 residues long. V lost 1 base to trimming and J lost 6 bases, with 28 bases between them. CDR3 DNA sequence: TGCGCCAGCAGCCAAGTTTGGAGGACTGGCACCCCAACGTGGGGCGAGCAGTACTTC. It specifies CASSQVWRTGTPTWGEQYF.

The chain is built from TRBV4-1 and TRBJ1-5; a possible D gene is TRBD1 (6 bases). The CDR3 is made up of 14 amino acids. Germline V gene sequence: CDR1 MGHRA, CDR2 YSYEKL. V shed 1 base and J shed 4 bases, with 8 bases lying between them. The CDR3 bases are TGCGCCAGCAGCCAAGGGGGGGCGAATCAGCCCCAGCATTTT. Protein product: CASSQGGANQPQHF.